The present TCR beta chain was sequenced within a study of T cell repertoires in cytomegalovirus infection. In the study overall: CMV epitopes in the study were HLA-C-restricted (recently identified) and HLA-B-restricted (well studied). Study-level results: The study identified carriers of CMV plus the relevant HLA from cumulative public TCR beta family frequency. CMV-specific HLA-C-restricted TCR beta clonotypes dominated the ex vivo response.

TCRdb re-analysed the reads in MiXCR, keeping a single row per CDR3 protein. The sample lists approximately 910,000 distinct CDR3 sequences, around 32% occurring once. A note on this clonotype: Antigen specificity is unknown.

Trimming pared 10 bases from V and 8 bases from J, leaving 11 bases between. From germline, CDR1 is SEHNR and CDR2 FQNEAQ (reference sequence). This CDR3 spans 11 amino acids. This sample comprised cultured CD8+ T cells from PBMCs, obtained from culture after CMV antigen stimulation. This receptor was identified in a human donor in good health (CMV status not recorded). Some clones in this sample may be carry-over from other donors' samples. V gene TRBV7-9 combines with J gene TRBJ2-2; D unresolved. Here the CDR3 DNA reads TGTGCCATCCCAGAAGGAGGGGAGCTGTTTTTT. Residues: CAIPEGGELFF. The whole variable domain, filled in from reference TRBV7-9 and TRBJ2-2, reads DTGVSQNPRHKITKRGQNVTFRCDPISEHNRLYWYRQTLGQGPEFLTYFQNEAQLEKSRLLSDRFSAERPKGSFSTLEIQRTEQGDSAMYLCAIPEGGELFFGEGSRLTVL.